What follows is one T cell receptor beta chain and its context. The sample comes from a study of blood T cells in healthy people across ages. Trimming removed 3 bases from V and 8 bases from J, with 20 bases in between. The CDR3 covers 15 residues. Germline CDR1 SGHRS, CDR2 YFSETQ. Combining a sample-barcoded 5' primer with a J-beta primer mix, a second PCR ran for roughly 7 to 12 cycles. A single record per CDR3 protein comes from TCRdb applying MiXCR to the 5' RACE reads. The table has 1,100,000 or so distinct CDR3 sequences, more than 40% seen once; the top ten hold approximately 20%. The sample consisted of blood. The V gene is TRBV5-1, the J gene TRBJ1-2; perhaps TRBD1 as D (6 bases). The TCR sequence derives from a woman in her fifties or sixties in good health. The CDR3 DNA is TGCGCCAGCAGCTATGTAGGACAGACCAACGGAGGCTACACCTTC. Its translation is CASSYVGQTNGGYTF.